This T cell receptor (beta chain) was recorded in a study of T cell repertoires in aging, cancer and after chemotherapy (dated by TCRdb to the late 2010s). With respect to the entire study: Donors were distributed across six age groups ranging from 30 or younger to 70 or older, with at least three individuals included per group. In the hematological group, the paired samples taken before and after chemotherapy came from chronic lymphocytic leukemia patients who were treated with regimens based on fludarabine or bendamustine. In total, the full dataset held some 8.2 million TCR reads. The study profiled peripheral blood TCR beta repertoires from healthy donors and cancer patients to examine immunoaging and T cell reconstitution after chemotherapy. Alongside 95 healthy donors serving as a reference group, the cohort included 218 cancer patients, of whom 90 to 94 had hematological cancers and some 130 had solid cancers. Broad study findings and their caveats: In healthy donors, the drop in TCR diversity with age came mainly from a loss of richness, whereas in cancer patients a loss of evenness also played a part. In both cancer cohorts, median generation probability rose over the chemotherapy interval, which suggests that the repertoire was reconstituted through rebound thymic output. According to the authors, the repertoire data do not permit conclusions about immunological memory after chemotherapy. Lymphoid organ infiltration was present in the hematological cancer patients, and this infiltration may itself impair thymic emigration or the expansion of peripheral T cells. Compared with age-matched healthy donors, untreated patients with either hematological or solid cancers had significantly lower TCR diversity in the blood along with higher clonality.

As for this clonotype: Its cognate antigen has yet to be identified. Per-base quality was not reported, and no clone a single base away is much larger than it.

Rearranged TRB sequences spanning V, D and J segments were amplified in a multiplex touch-down PCR with a mixed TRB-A/B primer pool. Illumina adapters and sample indices were attached to the amplicons in two consecutive PCR reactions using Phusion HS II polymerase. Amplicons were gel-purified with the NucleoSpin Gel and PCR Clean-up kit, then checked with Qubit and an Agilent 2100 Bioanalyzer. Sequencing of the libraries was done on an Illumina MiSeq with paired-end, single-indexed 600-cycle runs. From the authors' description of their analysis: MiXCR versions 2.12 and 3.0.5 were used to process TRB sequences. Each unique CDR3 nucleotide sequence counted as one clone, and only productive sequences with at least two reads were retained. Repertoire metrics included Shannon diversity, evenness, clonality (one minus evenness), and alpha-parameterized diversity profiles from alpha 0 to 5. Generation probabilities of clones in paired pre- and post-chemotherapy samples were computed with the IGoR algorithm. The public reads were reanalyzed by TCRdb: fastp trimming at Q25, MiXCR alignment, in-frame beta chains only. Rows are unified per CDR3 protein, each entry keeping the most common DNA and genes. TCRdb, rather than the study authors, made the V and J calls. For this sample the table gives roughly 6,000 distinct CDR3 sequences, of which under 40% were detected only once. The ten most abundant clones make up around half of the sample.

The CDR1 and CDR2 encoded by the germline V gene (reference sequence) are LNHDA and SQIVND. V and J are truncated by 10 bases and 2 bases respectively, leaving an intervening sequence of 15 bases. Spanning cysteine to phenylalanine, the CDR3 consists of 13 amino acids. The sequence is cut down to CDR3 DNA, 39 bases in frame from base 1. TCR beta rearrangements were amplified from genomic DNA isolated from peripheral blood, not from sorted cells or RNA. The source of this sequence is a human donor with a blood cancer. The sample taken for sequencing was blood. The V and J genes are TRBV19 and TRBJ2-7; a confident D gene designation cannot be given. The CDR3 reads as follows: CATSRQVAYEQYF. The nucleotide sequence is given as TGTGCCACCTCGAGACAAGTGGCCTACGAGCAGTACTTC.